The 24 T cell receptor beta chains below were found in one sample sequenced in a study of blood T cells in healthy people across ages. A second roughly 6 to 11 cycle PCR used barcoded and J-beta primers. TCRdb re-derived calls from the 5' RACE reads in MiXCR, one entry per CDR3 protein. In the table there are some 320,000 distinct CDR3 sequences, 25% to 30% of which are singletons. The sample comprised blood. The receptor set was obtained from a woman between 70 and 85 years old in good health.

A few counts support this clonotype. The CDR3 loop is CASSLRSGRESVYEQYF. The CDR3 DNA sequence: TGTGCCAGCAGTTTACGGAGCGGGAGAGAAAGTGTGTACGAGCAGTACTTC. The chain recombines TRBV27 with TRBJ2-7; 8 bases line up with TRBD2. Germline-derived CDR1 and CDR2 are MNHEY and SMNVEV (reference sequence). Unmatched junction bases numbered 13, after V lost 2 bases and J lost 4 bases. The CDR3 spans 17 residues.

This rearrangement joins TRBV7-2 to TRBJ2-7; D may match TRBD1 or TRBD2 (5 bases each). The germline V and J ends were trimmed by 3 bases and 2 bases, with 23 bases remaining between them. CDR3 length: 18 amino acids. Germline V gene data show CDR1 as SGHTA and CDR2 as FQGNSA. CDR3 sequence (DNA): TGTGCCAGCAGCTTGAGCTTCCGCAAGGGGCAGGGAGCCTACGAGCAGTACTTC. It translates to CASSLSFRKGQGAYEQYF. The variable domain in full, completed from reference TRBV7-2 and TRBJ2-7, reads GAGVSQSPSNKVTEKGKDVELRCDPISGHTALYWYRQSLGQGLEFLIYFQGNSAPDKSGLPSDRFSAERTGGSVSTLTIQRTQQEDSAVYLCASSLSFRKGQGAYEQYFGPGTRLTVT.

This clonotype was picked up a small number of times. The chain uses TRBV10-3 and TRBJ2-5; 11 positions match TRBD2. TRBJ2-7 explains the end of the DNA better; the J call may be wrong. The germline V gene has CDR1 ENHRY and CDR2 SYGVKD. The CDR3 sequence is 14 residues long. In nucleotides, the CDR3 is TGTGCCATCCGTCAACTAGCGGGGGCCTACGAGCAGTACTTC. This translates into CAIRQLAGAYEQYF.

This clonotype has a handful of counts. The V and J genes are TRBV29-1 and TRBJ1-2, with D hard to call. Germline CDR1 and CDR2: SQVTM and ANQGSEA. Trimming removed 0 bases from V and 8 bases from J, with 13 bases in between. The CDR3 sequence is 13 residues long. The CDR3 loop is CSVEEVHTRGYTF. The CDR3 region has the DNA TGCAGCGTTGAAGAAGTCCATACCCGGGGCTACACCTTC.

This clonotype was recorded many times. The genes are TRBV3-1 and TRBJ2-2, with D possibly being TRBD2 (5 bases). CDR3 length: 14 amino acids. Germline CDR1 reads LGHDT; CDR2 reads YNNKEL (reference sequence). The V gene lost 6 bases and the J gene lost 3 bases, with 11 bases spanning the gap. Written as DNA, the CDR3 is TGTGCCAGCAGAAACGGGGTCCACACCGGGGAGCTGTTTTTT. Amino acids: CASRNGVHTGELFF.

This clonotype was detected a few times. V is TRBV7-2 and J is TRBJ2-5, with 7 bases aligning to TRBD1. The V gene's germline CDR1 is SGHTA and CDR2 FQGNSA. Losses at the gene ends were 6 bases for V and 5 bases for J; bases not matched to a gene: 6. The CDR3 has 13 amino acids. The CDR3 DNA reads TGTGCCAGCAGAGCAGGGGGTGAGGAGACCCAGTACTTC. Translation: CASRAGGEETQYF.

This chain connects TRBV29-1 to TRBJ2-3; 7 nucleotides match TRBD2. The trim removed 1 base at V and 3 bases at J, leaving 4 bases unmatched. The CDR3 runs to 14 residues. CDR1 is SQVTM, CDR2 ANQGSEA, per germline. CDR3 residues: CSVEGREDTDTQYF. CDR3 DNA sequence: TGCAGCGTTGAAGGTCGGGAGGATACAGATACGCAGTATTTT.

This clonotype has just a few counts. The chain recombines TRBV20-1 with TRBJ2-4; D ambiguous. The V and J ends lost 0 bases and 8 bases respectively, with 26 bases between them. CDR3 size: 18 residues. Germline assignment: CDR1 DFQATT and CDR2 SNEGSKA (reference sequence). As DNA, the CDR3 is TGCAGTGCTAGAGATCGTGAGTCGGTGAATTCTTTTCGGGACATTCAGTACTTC. Residues: CSARDRESVNSFRDIQYF.

This clonotype was seen at least ten times. This sequence joins TRBV5-6 and TRBJ2-1; D is ambiguous. The CDR3 sequence is 17 residues long. Germline-derived CDR1 and CDR2 are SGHDT and YYEEEE. Trimming stripped 3 bases from V and 0 bases from J, with 16 bases between. The chain's CDR3 is CASSSVALVSSYNEQFF. The CDR3 DNA sequence: TGTGCCAGCAGCTCCGTAGCACTTGTGAGCTCCTACAATGAGCAGTTCTTC.

This clonotype was found a few times. The CDR3 nucleotides are TGTGCCAGCAGCTTAGGCGGCACTTACACAGATACGCAGTATTTT. The encoded protein is CASSLGGTYTDTQYF. The rearrangement links TRBV11-2 to TRBJ2-3; D not certain. CDR1 is SGHAT, CDR2 FQNNGV, per germline. There are 15 residues in the CDR3. With 1 base removed from V and 2 bases from J, the gap between germline ends came to 10 bases.

The sample holds many counts of this clonotype. The rearrangement joins TRBV29-1 to TRBJ1-4; the match to TRBD1 covers 11 bases. J was trimmed by 6 bases and V by 6 bases; bases with no gene match: 3. Germline V gene lookup returns CDR1 SQVTM and CDR2 ANQGSEA. The CDR3 loop spans 13 amino acids. In DNA form, the CDR3 reads TGCAGCGTGCGGACAGGGGGCTATGAAAAACTGTTTTTT. Translated: CSVRTGGYEKLFF.

V and J are TRBV10-2 and TRBJ2-7; 7 positions agree with TRBD2. J was trimmed by 1 base and V by 0 bases; bases with no gene match: 3. CDR3 length: 15 residues. Germline V CDR1 and CDR2: WSHSY, SAAADI. As DNA, the CDR3 is TGCGCCAGCAGTGAGTCGGCTAGCGGTTCCTACGAGCAGTACTTC. The encoded protein is CASSESASGSYEQYF.

This chain links TRBV12-3 or TRBV12-4 with TRBJ2-5; D may correspond to TRBD1 or TRBD2 (5 bases each). Matching the DNA end better, TRBJ2-7 makes the J call doubtful. The CDR3 runs to 16 residues. CDR3 region: CAWKASRGAGNYEQYF. The CDR3 DNA sequence: TGTGCCTGGAAAGCATCAAGGGGAGCTGGTAACTACGAGCAGTACTTC.

This clonotype was recorded many times. This sequence joins TRBV7-8 and TRBJ2-7; no firm D call. Trimming shortened V by 1 base and J by 0 bases, and 13 bases separated the two germline ends. The CDR3 extends over 16 amino acids. Germline CDR1 reads SGHVS; CDR2 reads FQNEAQ. The CDR3 DNA reads as TGTGCCAGCAGCTTAGAGGCCGGAGCGAGCTCCTACGAGCAGTACTTC. It translates to CASSLEAGASSYEQYF.

This clonotype has only a few counts. The chain combines TRBV28 with TRBJ1-1; a weak D match, TRBD1 (5 bases). Trimming stripped 6 bases from V and 7 bases from J, with 12 bases between. The CDR3 runs 12 residues. Germline CDR1 MDHEN, CDR2 SYDVKM. The CDR3 loop is CASRPRVDEAFF. CDR3 sequence (DNA): TGTGCCAGCAGGCCCAGGGTGGATGAAGCTTTCTTT.

This clonotype was detected only a few times. V is TRBV6-1 and J is TRBJ2-5, with D tentatively TRBD1 (6 bases). The DNA matches TRBJ2-1 better at its end, which makes the J call doubtful. CDR1 is MNHNS, CDR2 SASEGT, per germline. This CDR3 spans 14 amino acids. The CDR3 here is CASTVRTVSGEQFF. The CDR3 coding sequence is TGTGCCAGCACCGTAAGGACAGTATCCGGTGAGCAGTTCTTC.

In this sample, this clonotype turned up once. The chain is built from TRBV4-3 and TRBJ2-7; D unresolved. The CDR3 consists of 13 residues. Trimming pared 0 bases from V and 6 bases from J, leaving 9 bases between. The V gene's germline CDR1 is LGHNA and CDR2 YSLEER. The CDR3 loop is CASSQEVWSEQYF. The CDR3 bases are TGCGCCAGCAGCCAAGAAGTCTGGTCCGAGCAGTACTTC.

Here the CDR3 DNA reads TGTGCCAGCAGCTTGACGGGTCTAGCGGGAGGCGAGCAGTACTTC. Its translation is CASSLTGLAGGEQYF. The chain is built from TRBV11-2 and TRBJ2-7; TRBD2 agrees at 11 bases. Germline V gene data show CDR1 as SGHAT and CDR2 as FQNNGV. The V and J ends lost 3 bases and 6 bases, in that order; junction bases with no gene match: 7. This CDR3 region has 15 residues. Based on the CDR3 plus reference TRBV11-2 and TRBJ2-7, the full variable domain is EAGVAQSPRYKIIEKRQSVAFWCNPISGHATLYWYQQILGQGPKLLIQFQNNGVVDDSQLPKDRFSAERLKGVDSTLKIQPAKLEDSAVYLCASSLTGLAGGEQYFGPGTRLTVT.

A few counts support this clonotype. The chain employs TRBV11-2 and TRBJ2-5, with 8 nucleotides matching TRBD1. The J call may be wrong; the DNA end is better matched by TRBJ2-7. Germline V lookup: CDR1 SGHAT, CDR2 FQNNGV. CDR3 length equals 16 residues. CDR3 bases: TGTGCCAGCAGCTTAGTCAACAGGGGGTTCAATAACGAGCAGTACTTC. Translation: CASSLVNRGFNNEQYF.

Many counts were recorded for this clonotype. V is TRBV5-1 and J is TRBJ2-5, with 7 bases aligning to TRBD2. This CDR3 region has 15 residues. V gave up 0 bases and J gave up 1 base; unmatched junction bases: 3. CDR1 and CDR2 from the germline V gene are SGHRS and YFSETQ. CDR3 sequence (DNA): TGCGCCAGCAGCTTGGGCGGGGGTGGCCAAGAGACCCAGTACTTC. Its translation is CASSLGGGGQETQYF. Using reference TRBV5-1 and TRBJ2-5 for the parts outside the CDR3, the full variable domain is KAGVTQTPRYLIKTRGQQVTLSCSPISGHRSVSWYQQTPGQGLQFLFEYFSETQRNKGNFPGRFSGRQFSNSRSEMNVSTLELGDSALYLCASSLGGGGQETQYFGPGTRLLVL.

This clonotype showed up many times. The chain has TRBV24-1 and TRBJ2-1; no clear D gene. The CDR3 is 14 amino acids. V lost 12 bases and J lost 0, with 14 bases in between. Germline V lookup: CDR1 KGHDR, CDR2 SFDVKD. CDR3 nucleotides: TGTGCCCCACCCTTAGGGAACTCCTACAATGAGCAGTTCTTC. Its protein is CAPPLGNSYNEQFF.

The rearrangement links TRBV4-2 to TRBJ2-5; D may be TRBD2 (6 bases). The J call may not be correct, given that the DNA end is closer to TRBJ2-7. Germline V gene data show CDR1 as LGHNA and CDR2 as YNFKEQ. The CDR3 contains 17 residues. The CDR3 sequence is CASSQEGRAEGPYEQYF. The CDR3 DNA follows: TGTGCCAGCAGCCAAGAAGGTAGGGCGGAGGGTCCCTACGAGCAGTACTTC.

This clonotype was counted only a few times. The chain carries TRBV6-1 and TRBJ2-5, with 10 positions matching TRBD1. V gave up 7 bases and J gave up 7 bases; unmatched junction bases: 9. Looked up from germline, CDR1 is MNHNS and CDR2 is SASEGT. CDR3 size: 14 residues. The CDR3 DNA follows: TGTGCCAGCACCGGGACAGGGGTAAAGGGGACCCAGTACTTC. Translated, it gives CASTGTGVKGTQYF.

J is TRBJ2-5 and V is TRBV18, with D perhaps TRBD1 (6 bases). The DNA end lines up better with TRBJ2-1; the J call may be wrong. Germline V gene sequence: CDR1 KGHSH, CDR2 LQKENI. CDR3 length: 15 amino acids. Written as DNA, the CDR3 is TGTGCCAGCTCGCCGGACAGCCTTGAATACAATGAGCAGTTCTTC. It specifies CASSPDSLEYNEQFF.